This T cell receptor beta chain was captured in a study of blood T cell repertoires in COVID-19. Background on the study: The study drew acute and convalescent COVID-19 samples from the United States, Italy and Spain.

The V gene lost 6 bases and the J gene lost 6 bases, with 15 bases spanning the gap. CDR3 length: 14 residues. Germline assignment: CDR1 SNHLY and CDR2 FYNNEI. TCRdb's copy holds only in-frame clones and misses some; the assay was immunoSEQ multiplex PCR. The sample shows 450,000 to 500,000 clones, around 85% of them seen only once. The receptor comes from an older woman who had recovered from COVID-19. The rearrangement uses TRBV2 and TRBJ2-4; D may be TRBD1 (6 bases). Specimen: PBMCs or T cells enriched from blood (not recorded which). CDR3 nucleotides: TGTGCCAGCAGGACAGGACTCTACGGAAACATTCAGTACTTC. Translated, it gives CASRTGLYGNIQYF. Drawing the rest from reference TRBV2 and TRBJ2-4, the complete variable domain is EPEVTQTPSHQVTQMGQEVILRCVPISNHLYFYWYRQILGQKVEFLVSFYNNEISEKSEIFDDQFSVERPDGSNFTLKIRSTKLEDSAMYFCASRTGLYGNIQYFGAGTRLSVL.